The 14 T cell receptor beta chains presented below share a single source sample, sequenced in a study of T cell responses to AZD1222 COVID-19 vaccine. TCRdb's table, derived via immunoSEQ multiplex PCR, lists solely in-frame clones and lacks some. The profile shows approximately 110,000 clones, 80% to 90% of them singletons. Sequencing used peripheral blood, obtained on day 0 of AZD1222 vaccination. Every receptor here comes from an adult in good health.

This chain joins TRBV19 and TRBJ1-4; D gene ambiguous. The CDR3 length is 12 residues. V was shortened by 4 bases and J by 7 bases, with 7 bases between the two germline ends. Germline-derived CDR1 and CDR2 are LNHDA and SQIVND (reference sequence). The CDR3 coding sequence is TGTGCCAGTAGTAGGGCGCCTGAAAAACTGTTTTTT. Translation gives CASSRAPEKLFF.

The chain uses TRBV4-1 and TRBJ1-2, with 7 bases that match TRBD1. Germline lookup yields CDR1 MGHRA and CDR2 YSYEKL. The CDR3 is 18 amino acids. Trimming removed 0 bases from V and 4 bases from J; junction bases left unmatched: 14. CDR3 sequence (DNA): TGCGCCAGCAGCCAAGATCCTATATTGGGGACAGACCTCTATGGCTACACCTTC. Protein sequence: CASSQDPILGTDLYGYTF.

This chain connects TRBV27 to TRBJ1-2; tentatively, D is TRBD1 (6 bases). This CDR3 has 13 residues. The V and J ends lost 6 bases and 6 bases respectively, with 14 bases between them. CDR1 MNHEY and CDR2 SMNVEV come from the germline V gene (reference sequence). CDR3 residues: CASSTRGRDGYTF. The CDR3 nucleotides read TGTGCCAGCAGCACCAGGGGAAGGGATGGCTACACCTTC.

This clone was counted once. The chain joins TRBV10-2 to TRBJ2-7; D gene uncertain. Deletions cut 6 bases from V and 2 bases from J, with 8 bases between. The CDR3 length is 12 residues. The germline V gene has CDR1 WSHSY and CDR2 SAAADI. The CDR3: CASSPATYEQYF. In nucleotides, the CDR3 is TGCGCCAGCAGCCCCGCTACCTACGAGCAGTACTTC.

The chain joins TRBV4-3 to TRBJ2-1; 10 nucleotides match TRBD2. Unmatched junction bases numbered 12, after V lost 1 base and J lost 0 bases. The CDR3 is 20 residues long. Germline V lookup: CDR1 LGHNA, CDR2 YSLEER. In nucleotides, the CDR3 is TGCGCCAGCAGCCAAGTAGGGCTAGCGGGGGCCGAGAGCTCCTACAATGAGCAGTTCTTC. Its translation is CASSQVGLAGAESSYNEQFF.

The chain employs TRBV5-1 and TRBJ2-2; the D gene is possibly TRBD1 (5 bases). Deletions cut 1 base from V and 6 bases from J, with 16 bases between. The germline gives CDR1 SGHRS, CDR2 YFSETQ. The CDR3 consists of 16 residues. CDR3 protein: CASSLPLPGFAGELFF. CDR3 nucleotides: TGCGCCAGCAGCTTGCCATTACCAGGGTTCGCCGGGGAGCTGTTTTTT.

The J gene is TRBJ2-3, the V gene TRBV7-9; TRBD2 matches 8 bases. V was pared by 2 bases and J by 4 bases, with 5 bases of the junction left unmatched. Germline assignment: CDR1 SEHNR and CDR2 FQNEAQ (reference sequence). The CDR3 is 15 residues long. The CDR3 DNA sequence: TGTGCCAGCAGCTTAAGGCGGGGGGCGGCAGATACGCAGTATTTT. Amino acids: CASSLRRGAADTQYF.

The chain has TRBV6-5 and TRBJ2-2; D gene unclear. This CDR3 is 12 amino acids long. The ends were cut back, 8 bases at V and 3 bases at J, with 7 bases in the middle. In germline, CDR1 is MNHEY, CDR2 SVGAGI. In DNA, the CDR3 is TGTGCCAGCCAAGATGACACCGGGGAGCTGTTTTTT. Its translation: CASQDDTGELFF.

The gene calls are TRBV6-5 and TRBJ1-6; D gene uncertain. Germline V gene data show CDR1 as MNHEY and CDR2 as SVGAGI. V lost 6 bases and J lost 8, with 11 bases in between. This CDR3 is built from 13 residues. The CDR3 loop is CASRGLTDSPLHF. DNA for the CDR3: TGTGCCAGCAGAGGCCTAACTGATTCACCCCTCCACTTT.

This sequence joins TRBV19 and TRBJ1-2; the match to TRBD1 covers 8 bases. The CDR3 runs 15 residues. Per the germline V gene, CDR1 is LNHDA and CDR2 is SQIVND (reference sequence). V lost 7 bases, J lost 1 base, and 8 bases stayed unmatched. The CDR3 nucleotides are TGTGCCAGTATCTCCGGACAGGGAGGTAACTATGGCTACACCTTC. It yields the protein CASISGQGGNYGYTF.

CDR3 DNA sequence: TGTGCCAGCAGTGAACGGTTAGGGTCTTATTCACCCCTCCACTTT. Protein: CASSERLGSYSPLHF. This chain joins TRBV6-1 and TRBJ1-6, with D uncertain. The CDR3 sequence is 15 residues long. Trimming took 2 bases from V and 8 from J, leaving 13 bases between them. Germline V CDR1 and CDR2: MNHNS, SASEGT.

The J gene is TRBJ1-2, the V gene TRBV7-2; maybe TRBD1 (5 bases). The V end was cut by 4 bases, the J end by 4 bases, with 16 bases between. CDR1 is SGHTA and CDR2 is FQGNSA in the germline V gene. This CDR3 is built from 15 residues. The CDR3 loop is CASSSSMSGPYGYTF. DNA of the CDR3: TGTGCCAGCAGCTCGTCAATGTCGGGACCCTATGGCTACACCTTC.

The genes are TRBV7-2 and TRBJ2-7; TRBD2 matches at 10 bases. From germline, CDR1 is SGHTA and CDR2 FQGNSA. The CDR3 runs to 16 residues. The V segment lost 1 base and the J segment 4 bases; nucleotides outside the gene matches: 7. DNA of the CDR3: TGTGCCAGCAGCTTAGAGGCTAGCGGGGGCATGTACGAGCAGTACTTC. It specifies CASSLEASGGMYEQYF.

The chain joins TRBV4-2 to TRBJ2-5; 13 nucleotides agree with TRBD2. V trimming: 3 bases; J trimming: 1 base; junction bases outside the gene matches: 14. CDR3 length: 20 amino acids. Germline-derived CDR1 and CDR2 are LGHNA and YNFKEQ. The CDR3 DNA reads TGTGCCAGCAGCCAGGGACTAGCGGGACTGGGGAGATACTCCCAAGAGACCCAGTACTTC. It specifies CASSQGLAGLGRYSQETQYF.